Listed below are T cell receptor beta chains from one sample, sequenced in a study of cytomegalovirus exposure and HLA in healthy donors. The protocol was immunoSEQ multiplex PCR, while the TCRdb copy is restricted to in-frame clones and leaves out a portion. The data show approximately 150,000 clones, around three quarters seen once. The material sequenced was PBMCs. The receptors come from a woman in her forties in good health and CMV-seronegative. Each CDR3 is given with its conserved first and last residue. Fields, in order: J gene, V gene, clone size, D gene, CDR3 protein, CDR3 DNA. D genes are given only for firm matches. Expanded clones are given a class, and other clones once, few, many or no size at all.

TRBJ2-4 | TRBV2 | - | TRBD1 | CASSGSTGTNIQYF | TGTGCCAGCAGTGGTTCGACAGGGACGAACATTCAGTACTTC
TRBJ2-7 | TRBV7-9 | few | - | CASSLRGYEQYF | TGTGCCAGCAGCCTTCGGGGGTACGAGCAGTACTTC
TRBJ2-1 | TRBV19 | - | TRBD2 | CASTSAGGPIEQFF | TGTGCCAGTACTTCAGCGGGAGGGCCTATTGAGCAGTTCTTC
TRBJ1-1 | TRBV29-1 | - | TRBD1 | CSVAQGAGTEAFF | TGCAGCGTTGCTCAGGGGGCAGGAACTGAAGCTTTCTTT
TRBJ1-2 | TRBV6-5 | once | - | CASSYSGRDRGYTF | TGTGCCAGCAGTTACTCGGGCCGCGATAGGGGCTACACCTTC
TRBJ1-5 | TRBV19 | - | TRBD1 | CASSIYSAGGQPQHF | TGTGCCAGTAGTATTTATTCGGCAGGGGGACAGCCCCAGCATTTT
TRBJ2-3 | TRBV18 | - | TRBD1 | CASSPPGQQTDTQYF | TGTGCCAGCTCACCACCGGGACAGCAAACAGATACGCAGTATTTT
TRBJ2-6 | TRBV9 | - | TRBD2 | CASSALAGGGSGANVLTF | TGTGCCAGCAGCGCGCTAGCGGGAGGTGGCTCTGGGGCCAACGTCCTGACTTTC
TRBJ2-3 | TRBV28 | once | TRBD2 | CASSWRWTSAHTQYF | TGTGCCAGCAGTTGGCGTTGGACTAGCGCTCATACGCAGTATTTT
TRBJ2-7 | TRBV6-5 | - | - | CASSYSGADSRQQYF | TGTGCCAGCAGTTACTCTGGGGCGGACAGCCGCCAGCAGTACTTC
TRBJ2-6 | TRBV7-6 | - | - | CASSYGAGANVLTF | TGTGCCAGCAGCTACGGGGCTGGGGCCAACGTCCTGACTTTC
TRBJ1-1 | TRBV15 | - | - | CATSREGYEVRTEAFF | TGTGCCACCAGCAGAGAAGGATATGAGGTCCGCACTGAAGCTTTCTTT
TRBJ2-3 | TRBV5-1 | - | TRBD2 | CASSRAGATDTQYF | TGCGCCAGCAGCCGAGCGGGAGCCACAGATACGCAGTATTTT
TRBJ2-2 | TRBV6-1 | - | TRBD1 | CASRDREKTGELFF | TGTGCCAGCAGAGACAGGGAAAAAACCGGGGAGCTGTTTTTT
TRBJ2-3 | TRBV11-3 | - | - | CASSSAGAFADTQYF | TGTGCCAGCAGCTCGGCGGGGGCTTTCGCAGATACGCAGTATTTT
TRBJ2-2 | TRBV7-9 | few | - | CASSSGLTGELFF | TGTGCCAGCAGTAGCGGCCTTACCGGGGAGCTGTTTTTT
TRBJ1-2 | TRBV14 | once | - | CASSQNSYGYTF | TGTGCCAGCAGCCAAAACAGCTATGGCTACACCTTC
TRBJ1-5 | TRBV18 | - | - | CASSPEQSGYSNQPQHF | TGTGCCAGCTCACCCGAACAGTCGGGGTATAGCAATCAGCCCCAGCATTTT
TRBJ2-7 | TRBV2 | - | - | CASKGDPGSYEQYF | TGTGCCAGCAAGGGGGACCCCGGCTCCTACGAGCAGTACTTC
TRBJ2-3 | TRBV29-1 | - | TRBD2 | CSSTRGGGLTDTQYF | TGCAGCTCCACCCGGGGGGGAGGGCTAACAGATACGCAGTATTTT
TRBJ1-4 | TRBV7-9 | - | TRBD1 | CAGQGDEKLFF | TGTGCCGGACAGGGGGATGAAAAACTGTTTTTT
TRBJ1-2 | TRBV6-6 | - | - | CASSSYSMTISGYTF | TGTGCCAGCAGTTCCTACTCAATGACTATTAGTGGCTACACCTTC
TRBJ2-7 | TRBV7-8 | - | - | CASSPTWETPYEQYF | TGTGCCAGCAGCCCGACTTGGGAGACGCCCTACGAGCAGTACTTC
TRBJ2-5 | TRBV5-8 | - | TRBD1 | CASSLGDRGKETQYF | TGTGCCAGCAGCTTGGGGGACAGGGGTAAAGAGACCCAGTACTTC
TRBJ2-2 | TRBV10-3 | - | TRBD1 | CAISEIGGDTGELFF | TGTGCCATCAGTGAAATAGGGGGCGATACCGGGGAGCTGTTTTTT
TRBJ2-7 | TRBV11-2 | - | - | CASPHEEGSSYEQYF | TGTGCCAGCCCACACGAGGAGGGGAGTTCCTACGAGCAGTACTTC
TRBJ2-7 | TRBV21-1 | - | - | CASSKLGGLAPNPNYEQYF | TGTGCCAGCAGCAAACTTGGCGGGTTAGCCCCCAATCCTAACTACGAGCAGTACTTC
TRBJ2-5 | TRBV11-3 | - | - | CASSLGSGLNQETQYF | TGTGCCAGCAGCTTGGGCTCGGGACTTAACCAAGAGACCCAGTACTTC
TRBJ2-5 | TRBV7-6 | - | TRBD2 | CASSSGAGAQETQYF | TGTGCCAGCAGCTCTGGAGCGGGGGCTCAAGAGACCCAGTACTTC
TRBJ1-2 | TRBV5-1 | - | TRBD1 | CARPTGGYGYTF | TGCGCCAGACCGACAGGGGGCTATGGCTACACCTTC
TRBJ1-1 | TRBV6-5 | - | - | CASSNRRLTNTEAFF | TGTGCCAGCAGTAACCGACGACTGACGAACACTGAAGCTTTCTTT
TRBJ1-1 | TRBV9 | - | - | CASSVDGQRNTEAFF | TGTGCCAGCAGCGTAGACGGACAACGGAACACTGAAGCTTTCTTT
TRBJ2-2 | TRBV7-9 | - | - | CASSLATGSGGELFF | TGTGCCAGCAGCTTAGCGACGGGTTCTGGCGGGGAGCTGTTTTTT
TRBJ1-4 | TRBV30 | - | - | CAWSAGTGGEKLFF | TGTGCCTGGAGCGCCGGGACTGGTGGAGAAAAACTGTTTTTT
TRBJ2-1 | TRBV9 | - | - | CASSVGSGYEQFF | TGTGCCAGCAGCGTAGGATCAGGTTACGAGCAGTTCTTC
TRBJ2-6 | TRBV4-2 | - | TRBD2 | CASSQGGLAVSGANVLTF | TGTGCCAGCAGCCAAGGGGGACTAGCGGTCTCTGGGGCCAACGTCCTGACTTTC
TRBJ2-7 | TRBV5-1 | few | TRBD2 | CASSSGTRDPYEQYF | TGCGCCAGCAGCTCCGGGACTAGAGATCCCTACGAGCAGTACTTC
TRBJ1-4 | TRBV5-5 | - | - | CASSFEGAEKLFF | TGTGCCAGCAGCTTTGAGGGTGCGGAAAAACTGTTTTTT
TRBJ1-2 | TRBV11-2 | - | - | CASSPQMYGYTF | TGTGCCAGCAGCCCACAAATGTATGGCTACACCTTC
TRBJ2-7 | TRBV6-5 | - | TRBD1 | CASGDSISSEQYF | TGTGCCAGCGGGGACAGTATTTCGTCGGAGCAGTACTTC
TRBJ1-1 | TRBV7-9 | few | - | CASSLVEGGNTEAFF | TGTGCCAGCAGCTTGGTAGAGGGTGGGAACACTGAAGCTTTCTTT
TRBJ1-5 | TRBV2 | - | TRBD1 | CASRTGPLQPQHF | TGTGCCAGCAGGACAGGGCCCCTTCAGCCCCAGCATTTT
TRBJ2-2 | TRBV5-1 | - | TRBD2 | CASSVTAGGTGELFF | TGCGCCAGCAGCGTTACAGCGGGAGGGACCGGGGAGCTGTTTTTT
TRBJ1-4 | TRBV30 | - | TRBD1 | CAWSGTGTGAEEKLFF | TGTGCCTGGAGTGGGACCGGGACAGGGGCAGAGGAAAAACTGTTTTTT
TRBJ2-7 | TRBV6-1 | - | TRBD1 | CASRTTGGNEQYF | TGTGCCAGCAGAACCACAGGGGGCAACGAGCAGTACTTC
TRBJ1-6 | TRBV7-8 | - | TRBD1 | CASSLRGQGPETNSPLHF | TGTGCCAGCAGCTTAAGGGGACAGGGGCCGGAGACCAATTCACCCCTCCACTTT
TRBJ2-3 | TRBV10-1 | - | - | CASSEVGCGRNRRTDTQYF | TGCGCCAGCAGTGAGGTCGGCTGCGGGCGTAATAGAAGGACAGATACGCAGTATTTT
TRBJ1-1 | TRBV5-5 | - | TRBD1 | CASSSGTEAEAFF | TGTGCCAGCAGCTCGGGGACAGAGGCTGAAGCTTTCTTT